Included here is one TCR beta chain sequence, with context. These data are taken from a study of blood T cell repertoires in COVID-19. Study at large: COVID-19 samples, acute and convalescent, were from the United States, Italy and Spain. PBMCs, B-cell-depleted T cells, or T cells were the source of the cDNA or gDNA that made up the material.

Germline values: CDR1 WSHSY, CDR2 SAAADI. V gave up 4 bases and J gave up 4 bases, with 10 bases separating them. This CDR3 comprises 13 residues. As originally analysed: Researchers report that nucleated cell counts were estimated from reference gene primer amplification. Generated by immunoSEQ multiplex PCR, the TCRdb table keeps only in-frame clones and is missing some. V, J and clone size reflect that table, while D and trimming were determined from the DNA. The sample consists of around 270,000 clones, about four fifths of them appearing once. The chain is built from TRBV10-2 and TRBJ1-1, with D possibly matching TRBD1 (6 bases). The TCR sequence derives from a woman in her thirties or forties who had recovered from COVID-19. The source material was peripheral blood. The DNA of the CDR3 is TGCGCCAGCAGTGGACAGGTGGGCACTGAAGCTTTCTTT. Protein sequence: CASSGQVGTEAFF.